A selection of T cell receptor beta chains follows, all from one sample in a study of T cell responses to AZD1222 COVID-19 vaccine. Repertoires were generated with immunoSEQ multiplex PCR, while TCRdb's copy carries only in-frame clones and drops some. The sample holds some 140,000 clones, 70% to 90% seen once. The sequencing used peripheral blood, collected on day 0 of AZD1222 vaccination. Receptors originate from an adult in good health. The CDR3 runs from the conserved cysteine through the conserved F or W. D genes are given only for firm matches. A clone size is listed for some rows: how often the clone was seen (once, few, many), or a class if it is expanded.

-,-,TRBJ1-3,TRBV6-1,TGTGCCAGCAGTGAAGCTAGGACGGAAGGAAACACCATATATTTT,CASSEARTEGNTIYF
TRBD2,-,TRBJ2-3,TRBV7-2,TGTGCCAGCAGCTTATGGCCTAGCGGGAGGGCCACAGATACGCAGTATTTT,CASSLWPSGRATDTQYF
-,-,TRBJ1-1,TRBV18,TGTGCCAGCTCTAGACACCGTGACACTGAAGCTTTCTTT,CASSRHRDTEAFF
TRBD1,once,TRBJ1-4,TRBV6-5,TGTGCCAGCAGTTCTTGGACAGGGGCAACTAATGAAAAACTGTTTTTT,CASSSWTGATNEKLFF
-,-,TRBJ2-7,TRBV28,TGTGCCAGCAGTTTACTCGTCCGGGACGGCGATGCCTACGAGCAGTACTTC,CASSLLVRDGDAYEQYF
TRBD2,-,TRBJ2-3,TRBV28,TGTGCCAGCAGTCCGACGTGGACTAGCGGGAGGGCTGATACGCAGTATTTT,CASSPTWTSGRADTQYF
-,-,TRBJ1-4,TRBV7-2,TGTGCCAGCAGCTTAGACTTTCGGGGGGTTAATGAAAAACTGTTTTTT,CASSLDFRGVNEKLFF
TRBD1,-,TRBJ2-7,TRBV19,TGTGCCAGTAGTGATCCGGGACAGAGCTCCTACGAGCAGTACTTC,CASSDPGQSSYEQYF
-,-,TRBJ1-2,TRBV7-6,TGTGCCAGCAGCCCCCCGGTGGGGGCAGGTGGCTACACCTTC,CASSPPVGAGGYTF
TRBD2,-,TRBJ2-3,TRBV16,TGTGCCAGCAGCCATCCGACTAGCGGAGGCCCAGATACGCAGTATTTT,CASSHPTSGGPDTQYF
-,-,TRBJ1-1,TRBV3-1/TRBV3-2,TGTGCCAGCAGCCCGACACCCAAGAACACTGAAGCTTTCTTT,CASSPTPKNTEAFF
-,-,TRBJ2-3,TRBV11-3,TGTGCCAGCAGCCGAACCGCCGGGTCGGCGGATACGCAGTATTTT,CASSRTAGSADTQYF
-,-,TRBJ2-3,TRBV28,TGTGCCAGCAGTTTGGGGGGGCATCCAATAAGCACAGATACGCAGTATTTT,CASSLGGHPISTDTQYF
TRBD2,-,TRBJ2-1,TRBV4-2,TGTGCCAGCAGCCAAGAAGGAGGTCTAGCGGGAGGGAATGAGCAGTTCTTC,CASSQEGGLAGGNEQFF
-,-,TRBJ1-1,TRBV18,TGTGCCAGCTCACCAATGAACACTGAAGCTTTCTTT,CASSPMNTEAFF
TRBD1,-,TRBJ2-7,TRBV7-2,TGTGCCAGCAGCTTAGGTCCCGGGACAGGGGACCGTAGGCAGTACTTC,CASSLGPGTGDRRQYF